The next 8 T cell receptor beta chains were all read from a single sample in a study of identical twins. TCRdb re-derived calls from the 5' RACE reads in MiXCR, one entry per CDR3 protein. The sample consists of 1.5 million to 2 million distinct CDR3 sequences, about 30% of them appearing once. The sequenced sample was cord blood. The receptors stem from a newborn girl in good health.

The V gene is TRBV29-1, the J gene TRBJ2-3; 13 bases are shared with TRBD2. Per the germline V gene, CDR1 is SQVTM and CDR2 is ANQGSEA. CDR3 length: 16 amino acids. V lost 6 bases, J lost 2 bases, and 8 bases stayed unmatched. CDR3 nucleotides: TGCAGCGTAGCCCGGACTAGCGGGGGCCCCACAGATACGCAGTATTTT. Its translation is CSVARTSGGPTDTQYF.

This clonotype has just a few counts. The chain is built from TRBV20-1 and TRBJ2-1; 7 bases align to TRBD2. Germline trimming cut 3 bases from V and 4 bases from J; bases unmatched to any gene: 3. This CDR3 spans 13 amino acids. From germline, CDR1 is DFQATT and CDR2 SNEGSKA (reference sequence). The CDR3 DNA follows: TGCAGTGCTAGTCGTAGCGGGTACAATGAGCAGTTCTTC. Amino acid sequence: CSASRSGYNEQFF.

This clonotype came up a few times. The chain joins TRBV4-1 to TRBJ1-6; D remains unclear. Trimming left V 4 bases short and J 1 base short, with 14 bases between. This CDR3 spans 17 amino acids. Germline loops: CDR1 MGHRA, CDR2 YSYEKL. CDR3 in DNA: TGCGCCAGCAGCCCCGGAGGAACCCGGTCCTATAATTCACCCCTCCACTTT. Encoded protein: CASSPGGTRSYNSPLHF.

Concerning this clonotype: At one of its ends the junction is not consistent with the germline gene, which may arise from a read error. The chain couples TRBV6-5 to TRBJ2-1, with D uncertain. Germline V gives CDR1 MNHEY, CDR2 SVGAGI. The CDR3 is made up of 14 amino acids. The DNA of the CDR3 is TGTGCCAGCAGCGACCCTCCCTCCCACAATGAGCAGTTCTTC. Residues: CASSDPPSHNEQFF.

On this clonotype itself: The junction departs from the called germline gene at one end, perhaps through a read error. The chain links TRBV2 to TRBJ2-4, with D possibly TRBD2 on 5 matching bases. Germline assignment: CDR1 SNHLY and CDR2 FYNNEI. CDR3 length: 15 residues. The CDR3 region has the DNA TGTGCCAGCATTTCCAGCGGAATAGCCGAAAACATTCAGTACTTC. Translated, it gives CASISSGIAENIQYF.

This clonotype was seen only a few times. CDR3 bases: TGTGCCAGCAGTCGACGGGACCAAAAAGAGACCCAGTACTTC. Residues: CASSRRDQKETQYF. The rearrangement uses TRBV27 and TRBJ2-5; TRBD1 or TRBD2 may be the D gene (5 bases each). The length of the CDR3 is 14 residues. V lost 5 bases and J lost 3, with 13 bases in between. Germline CDR1 and CDR2: MNHEY and SMNVEV (reference sequence).

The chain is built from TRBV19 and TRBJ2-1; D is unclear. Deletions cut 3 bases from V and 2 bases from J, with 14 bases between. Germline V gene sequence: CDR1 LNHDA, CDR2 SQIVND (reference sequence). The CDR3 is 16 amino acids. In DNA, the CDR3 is TGTGCCAGTAGTATGCGAAAGATACCTCCCTACAATGAGCAGTTCTTC. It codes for CASSMRKIPPYNEQFF.

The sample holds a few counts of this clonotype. CDR3 sequence: CSVAITREYGYTF. In DNA form, the CDR3 reads TGCAGCGTTGCAATCACGCGGGAGTATGGCTACACCTTC. The chain carries TRBV29-1 and TRBJ1-2; D uncertain. CDR3 length: 13 residues. The germline V and J ends were trimmed by 4 bases and 5 bases, with 14 bases remaining between them. From germline, CDR1 is SQVTM and CDR2 ANQGSEA.